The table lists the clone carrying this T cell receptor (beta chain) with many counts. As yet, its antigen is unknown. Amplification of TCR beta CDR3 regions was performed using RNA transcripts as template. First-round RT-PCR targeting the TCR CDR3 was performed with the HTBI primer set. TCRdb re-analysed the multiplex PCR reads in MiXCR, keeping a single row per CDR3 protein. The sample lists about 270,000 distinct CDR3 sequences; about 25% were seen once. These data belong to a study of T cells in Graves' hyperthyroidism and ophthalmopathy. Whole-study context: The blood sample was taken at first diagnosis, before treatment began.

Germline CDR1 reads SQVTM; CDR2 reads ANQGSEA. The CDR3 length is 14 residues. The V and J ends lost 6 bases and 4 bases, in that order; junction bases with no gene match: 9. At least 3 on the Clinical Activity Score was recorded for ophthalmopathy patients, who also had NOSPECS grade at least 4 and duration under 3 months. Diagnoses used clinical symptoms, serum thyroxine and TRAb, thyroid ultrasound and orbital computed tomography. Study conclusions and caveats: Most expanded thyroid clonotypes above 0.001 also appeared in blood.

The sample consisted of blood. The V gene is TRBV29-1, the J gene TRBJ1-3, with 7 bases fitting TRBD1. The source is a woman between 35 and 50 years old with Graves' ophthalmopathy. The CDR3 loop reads CSVGTDSHGNTIYF. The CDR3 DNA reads TGCAGCGTGGGGACAGACAGCCACGGAAACACCATATATTTT.